Each of the 12 T cell receptor beta chains below was sequenced from the same sample in a study of OX40 agonist ivuxolimab in advanced cancers. The method was immunoSEQ multiplex PCR; TCRdb's version includes in-frame clones alone and lacks a portion of them. Altogether 65,000 to 90,000 clones are present, around 88% being singletons, with the ten largest covering less than 0.85%. Material: CD4+ or CD8+ T cells sorted from blood, obtained in a trial of the OX40 agonist ivuxolimab. The receptors originated from an adult with an advanced solid tumor such as melanoma, head and neck, liver or kidney cancer.

This chain connects TRBV7-8 to TRBJ1-2; possibly TRBD1 for D (5 bases). V was pared by 1 base and J by 2 bases, with 11 bases between. Germline V CDR1 and CDR2: SGHVS, FQNEAQ. This CDR3 is built from 15 residues. The CDR3 loop is CASSLDSYRNYGYTF. In DNA, the CDR3 is TGTGCCAGCAGCTTAGATTCGTACAGGAACTATGGCTACACCTTC.

The chain uses TRBV6-5 and TRBJ2-3, with D possibly TRBD2 on 6 matching bases. Germline V gene data show CDR1 as MNHEY and CDR2 as SVGAGI. This CDR3 is 12 amino acids long. Trimming removed 9 bases from V and 3 bases from J, with 10 bases in between. The CDR3 spells CARREATDTQYF. The CDR3 nucleotides read TGTGCCAGGAGGGAGGCTACAGATACGCAGTATTTT.

This clone was counted a single time. This rearrangement joins TRBV28 to TRBJ1-5; D ambiguous. The CDR3 contains 12 residues. Trimming stripped 4 bases from V and 6 bases from J, with 7 bases between. CDR1 and CDR2 (germline): MDHEN, SYDVKM. CDR3 residues: CASSSSGQPQHF. DNA for the CDR3: TGTGCCAGCAGTTCGTCAGGTCAGCCCCAGCATTTT. Full variable domain (rest looked up from reference TRBV28 and TRBJ1-5): DVKVTQSSRYLVKRTGEKVFLECVQDMDHENMFWYRQDPGLGLRLIYFSYDVKMKEKGDIPEGYSVSREKKERFSLILESASTNQTSMYLCASSSSGQPQHFGDGTRLSIL.

This clone has just one count. This chain's CDR3 is CASKSRTGGETQYF. The CDR3 coding sequence is TGTGCCAGTAAATCCCGGACAGGGGGGGAGACCCAGTACTTC. This chain links TRBV19 with TRBJ2-5; 10 positions match TRBD1. The CDR3 is made up of 14 amino acids. Germline CDR1 LNHDA, CDR2 SQIVND (reference sequence). V lost 7 bases, J lost 5 bases, and 7 bases stayed unmatched. Based on the CDR3 plus reference TRBV19 and TRBJ2-5, the full variable domain is DGGITQSPKYLFRKEGQNVTLSCEQNLNHDAMYWYRQDPGQGLRLIYYSQIVNDFQKGDIAEGYSVSREKKESFPLTVTSAQKNPTAFYLCASKSRTGGETQYFGPGTRLLVL.

This sequence joins TRBV4-1 and TRBJ2-5, with TRBD2 as a possible D gene (5 bases). There are 15 residues in the CDR3. Trimming removed 1 base at V and 5 bases at J, with 14 bases between. Germline loops: CDR1 MGHRA, CDR2 YSYEKL. CDR3 nucleotides: TGCGCCAGCAGCCAAGTAAATGAGGGTTGGGAGACCCAGTACTTC. It codes for CASSQVNEGWETQYF.

This sequence joins TRBV9 and TRBJ1-2; 7 positions agree with TRBD1. The V gene end was trimmed by 5 bases and the J gene end by 0 bases; junction bases not matched to a gene: 19. The germline CDR1 and CDR2 sequences are SGDLS and YYNGEE. The CDR3 runs 19 residues. The CDR3 here is CASRGSLPIDRESNYGYTF. The CDR3 DNA is TGTGCCAGCAGGGGTTCCCTGCCCATCGACAGGGAATCTAACTATGGCTACACCTTC.

The sample holds one count of this clone. This sequence joins TRBV7-2 and TRBJ2-1, with D possibly matching TRBD1 (5 bases). V was cut by 5 bases and J by 5 bases, with 16 bases left in between. CDR3 size: 15 residues. In germline, CDR1 is SGHTA, CDR2 FQGNSA. CDR3 amino acids: CASSVRPTVNNEQFF. In DNA, the CDR3 is TGTGCCAGCAGCGTCCGTCCGACAGTGAACAATGAGCAGTTCTTC.

The chain links TRBV7-2 to TRBJ2-7, with 9 bases aligning to TRBD1. J gave up 4 bases and V 1 base, and 5 bases lay outside the gene matches. The CDR3 runs to 15 residues. From germline, CDR1 is SGHTA and CDR2 FQGNSA. The CDR3 is CASSLGGQGQYEQYF. Here the CDR3 DNA reads TGTGCCAGCAGCTTAGGGGGACAGGGTCAGTACGAGCAGTACTTC.

V is TRBV7-2 and J is TRBJ2-1; 11 bases agree with TRBD1. The germline CDR1 and CDR2 sequences are SGHTA and FQGNSA. V was clipped by 4 bases and J by 4 bases; unmatched bases: 6. CDR3 length equals 16 residues. CDR3 bases: TGTGCCAGCAGCTGGACAGGGGGCGCGGGATACAATGAGCAGTTCTTC. It yields the protein CASSWTGGAGYNEQFF.

V and J are TRBV28 and TRBJ1-4; a weak D match, TRBD1 (6 bases). The CDR3 has 15 amino acids. Per germline, CDR1 MDHEN and CDR2 SYDVKM. The V gene lost 3 bases and the J gene lost 4 bases, with 12 bases spanning the gap. CDR3 DNA: TGTGCCAGCAGTTTCGGAGGGGGGGGTAATGAAAAACTGTTTTTT. It specifies CASSFGGGGNEKLFF. The full variable domain, rest sourced from reference TRBV28 and TRBJ1-4, is DVKVTQSSRYLVKRTGEKVFLECVQDMDHENMFWYRQDPGLGLRLIYFSYDVKMKEKGDIPEGYSVSREKKERFSLILESASTNQTSMYLCASSFGGGGNEKLFFGSGTQLSVL.

This chain links TRBV18 with TRBJ1-2; no reliable D call. V gave up 6 bases and J gave up 8 bases, with 19 bases separating them. CDR1 is KGHSH and CDR2 is LQKENI in the germline V gene. This CDR3 is 14 amino acids long. The CDR3 sequence: CASSPTKAQGGYTF. In DNA, the CDR3 is TGTGCCAGCTCCCCCACTAAGGCACAAGGCGGCTACACCTTC.

This chain connects TRBV9 to TRBJ2-3; 8 nucleotides line up with TRBD2. CDR3 size: 14 residues. Germline V CDR1 and CDR2: SGDLS, YYNGEE. Germline trimming cut 2 bases from V and 4 bases from J; bases unmatched to any gene: 3. The CDR3 DNA follows: TGTGCCAGCAGCGTCGGGGGGGGCCCAGATACGCAGTATTTT. It is translated as CASSVGGGPDTQYF.